This T cell receptor beta chain was observed in a study of cytomegalovirus exposure and HLA in healthy donors. 60 Vbeta and 13 Jbeta primers were used in PCR. This table comes from immunoSEQ multiplex PCR, and its TCRdb copy is limited to in-frame clones, with some not included. In the table there are some 120,000 clones, just under 75% of which are singletons. This TCR derives from a man in his fifties or sixties in good health and CMV-seropositive. Specimen: PBMCs.

The CDR3 nucleotides read TGTGCCAGCAGTCCGTCGAGACAGGGGCTGTACATGGACATTCAGTACTTC. Its translation is CASSPSRQGLYMDIQYF. The chain recombines TRBV7-8 with TRBJ2-4; 8 nucleotides agree with TRBD1. Germline loops: CDR1 SGHVS, CDR2 FQNEAQ. With 6 bases clipped from V and 8 bases from J, the junction kept 18 bases outside the gene matches. The CDR3 runs 17 residues.